The 19 T cell receptor beta chains given below trace back to one sample, sequenced in a study of cytomegalovirus exposure and HLA in healthy donors. The PCR used 60 Vbeta and 13 Jbeta primers. The assay was immunoSEQ multiplex PCR, and TCRdb's table has in-frame clones only and misses some. The repertoire has around 110,000 clones, 70% to 80% of them found once; the top ten carry approximately 4%. The sequencing input was PBMCs. The receptors were gathered from a man between 25 and 39 years old in good health and CMV-seropositive.

The rearrangement uses TRBV7-2 and TRBJ1-5; 8 bases match TRBD1. Germline CDR1 and CDR2: SGHTA and FQGNSA. The V and J ends lost 5 bases and 7 bases, in that order; junction bases with no gene match: 10. This CDR3 has 15 residues. The CDR3 sequence: CASSPRTGKVQPQHF. The CDR3 DNA is TGTGCCAGCAGCCCACGGACAGGGAAGGTCCAGCCCCAGCATTTT.

The chain employs TRBV9 and TRBJ2-7; D remains unclear. In germline, CDR1 is SGDLS, CDR2 YYNGEE. This CDR3 has 14 amino acids. The germline V and J ends were trimmed by 4 bases and 2 bases, with 13 bases remaining between them. The CDR3 is CASSPPYLPYEQYF. CDR3 in DNA: TGTGCCAGCAGCCCCCCCTATTTGCCCTACGAGCAGTACTTC.

About this clone itself: An end of the junction differs from the germline gene, which may be a read error. V gene TRBV4-1 combines with J gene TRBJ2-4; no reliable D call. This CDR3 has 17 residues. Per germline, CDR1 MGHRA and CDR2 YSYEKL. CDR3 sequence: CASSQSPVPSAKNSQYF. CDR3 nucleotide sequence: TGCGCCAGCAGCCAATCGCCGGTACCCTCAGCCAAAAACAGTCAGTACTTC.

This clone has a single count. The J gene is TRBJ2-1, the V gene TRBV6-5; 13 bases agree with TRBD2. This CDR3 has 15 residues. The germline V gene encodes CDR1 MNHEY and CDR2 SVGAGI. V lost 6 bases, J lost 7 bases, and 6 bases stayed unmatched. CDR3 sequence reads: CASRELAGGRNEQFF. The CDR3, as DNA: TGTGCCAGCAGAGAACTAGCGGGGGGGAGGAATGAGCAGTTCTTC.

The chain couples TRBV7-8 to TRBJ1-2; D is perhaps TRBD1 (5 bases). The CDR3 loop spans 14 amino acids. The V end lost 3 bases, the J end lost 3 bases, and 11 bases lay between the germline ends. Germline loops: CDR1 SGHVS, CDR2 FQNEAQ. The CDR3 DNA follows: TGTGCCAGCAGCTTCCAGGGAAACTACTATGGCTACACCTTC. Translating gives CASSFQGNYYGYTF.

The rearrangement links TRBV5-4 to TRBJ1-2, with TRBD1 matching over 8 bases. V lost 0 bases, J lost 4 bases, and 5 bases stayed unmatched. The CDR3 covers 15 residues. Looked up from germline, CDR1 is SGHNT and CDR2 is YYREEE (reference sequence). The CDR3 sequence: CASSLVSGGGYGYTF. The CDR3 coding sequence is TGTGCCAGCAGCTTGGTGTCAGGGGGCGGCTATGGCTACACCTTC.

The CDR3 nucleotides read TGTGCCAGCAGTTGGTGGGAGGGGGAGACCCAGTACTTC. Its protein product is CASSWWEGETQYF. This rearrangement joins TRBV27 to TRBJ2-5, with 7 bases matching TRBD2. Per germline, CDR1 MNHEY and CDR2 SMNVEV (reference sequence). With 4 bases clipped from V and 5 bases from J, the junction kept 4 bases outside the gene matches. The CDR3 has 13 residues.

The V gene is TRBV6-6, the J gene TRBJ2-5; TRBD2 is a possible D gene (5 bases). Between the trimmed V and J ends, which lost 6 bases and 5 bases, there was a span of 16 bases. This CDR3 is built from 14 residues. The V gene's germline CDR1 is MNHNY and CDR2 SVGAGI (reference sequence). The CDR3 bases are TGTGCCAGCAGAAATCGGACCACGGGGGAGACCCAGTACTTC. Its translation: CASRNRTTGETQYF.

The CDR3 loop is CASPKNMNTEAFF. The CDR3 coding sequence is TGTGCCAGCCCGAAGAACATGAACACTGAAGCTTTCTTT. The chain joins TRBV21-1 to TRBJ1-1; the table assigns TRBD1, which was not confirmed against the DNA. TRBV21-1 is a pseudogene. The CDR3 has 13 amino acids.

This clone was seen only a few times. This chain connects TRBV28 to TRBJ2-4, with TRBD2 matching 10 bases. Trimming removed 6 bases from V and 4 bases from J; junction bases left unmatched: 12. The CDR3 has 17 amino acids. Germline CDR1 is MDHEN and CDR2 is SYDVKM. CDR3 bases: TGTGCCAGCAGCCTCTTGGGACTAGCGAGGGGAAAAAACATTCAGTACTTC. It yields the protein CASSLLGLARGKNIQYF.

V is TRBV27 and J is TRBJ2-7, with D perhaps matching TRBD1 (6 bases). This CDR3 comprises 16 residues. In germline, CDR1 is MNHEY, CDR2 SMNVEV (reference sequence). V gave up 1 base and J gave up 2 bases, with 15 bases separating them. CDR3 sequence reads: CASSLFPVTGPYEQYF. The CDR3 DNA is TGTGCCAGCAGTTTATTCCCCGTAACAGGGCCCTACGAGCAGTACTTC.

V and J are TRBV7-2 and TRBJ2-5, with a weak D call TRBD2 (6 bases). V shed 0 bases and J shed 2 bases, with 10 bases lying between them. The CDR3 is 15 residues long. Germline CDR1 SGHTA, CDR2 FQGNSA. The CDR3 nucleotides read TGTGCCAGCAGCTTAGCGTCTAGCGTACAAGAGACCCAGTACTTC. This gives the protein CASSLASSVQETQYF.

As DNA, the CDR3 is TGCGCCAGCAGTCAATCTTCTCGGGGTCGGACAGATACGCAGTATTTT. Translation: CASSQSSRGRTDTQYF. The rearrangement uses TRBV23-1 and TRBJ2-3, with D possibly TRBD2 on 5 matching bases. TRBV23-1 is annotated as an ORF whose role is uncertain. The CDR3 totals 16 residues. V dropped 0 bases and J dropped 3 bases, with 13 bases sitting between them.

The V and J genes are TRBV12-5 and TRBJ2-7, with D unresolved. CDR3 length: 14 residues. The germline CDR1 and CDR2 sequences are LGHNT and FRNRAP. V dropped 2 bases and J dropped 5 bases, with 13 bases sitting between them. The CDR3, as DNA: TGTGCTAGTGGTTTGTGGTCAGAGCAGGACGAGCAGTACTTC. Encoded protein: CASGLWSEQDEQYF. The full variable domain, completed using reference TRBV12-5 and TRBJ2-7, is DARVTQTPRHKVTEMGQEVTMRCQPILGHNTVFWYRQTMMQGLELLAYFRNRAPLDDSGMPKDRFSAEMPDATLATLKIQPSEPRDSAVYFCASGLWSEQDEQYFGPGTRLTVT.

This chain connects TRBV11-2 to TRBJ1-3; the match to TRBD1 covers 7 bases. The V segment lost 6 bases and the J segment 0 bases; nucleotides outside the gene matches: 11. This CDR3 contains 17 residues. Looked up from germline, CDR1 is SGHAT and CDR2 is FQNNGV. The CDR3 region is CASRHSGQASSGNTIYF. The DNA for the CDR3 is TGTGCCAGCAGACATTCTGGACAGGCCTCCTCTGGAAACACCATATATTTT.

The CDR3 DNA follows: TGCGCCAGCAGCTTAGGGACAACTAACACTGAAGCTTTCTTT. Its translation is CASSLGTTNTEAFF. The chain couples TRBV5-1 to TRBJ1-1; TRBD1 is a possible D gene (6 bases). The germline CDR1 and CDR2 sequences are SGHRS and YFSETQ. Trimming stripped 2 bases from V and 2 bases from J, with 10 bases between. CDR3 size: 14 residues.

V usage is TRBV7-8 and J usage is TRBJ2-7, with TRBD2 matching over 7 bases. This CDR3 is 17 amino acids long. The V and J ends lost 5 bases and 5 bases, in that order; junction bases with no gene match: 18. The germline CDR1 and CDR2 sequences are SGHVS and FQNEAQ. The CDR3 bases are TGTGCCAGCAGCCGCCCCAGGCAGGGACTAACTCTCCACGAGCAGTACTTC. Translation gives CASSRPRQGLTLHEQYF.

The chain combines TRBV5-1 with TRBJ2-1; possibly TRBD2 for D (5 bases). This CDR3 has 14 residues. Germline CDR1 SGHRS, CDR2 YFSETQ. V lost 7 bases, J lost 4 bases, and 15 bases lay in between. The CDR3 region is CASQESGPYNEQFF. CDR3 nucleotide sequence: TGCGCCAGCCAGGAGAGCGGCCCTTACAATGAGCAGTTCTTC.

The chain carries TRBV29-1 and TRBJ2-5, with D maybe TRBD2 (7 bases). Germline V gene lookup returns CDR1 SQVTM and CDR2 ANQGSEA. The CDR3 totals 15 residues. V was trimmed by 0 bases and J by 3 bases, leaving 14 bases between them. For the CDR3, the DNA is TGCAGCGTTGAAGATTCGGGGGCGGGAGAAGAGACCCAGTACTTC. Translation: CSVEDSGAGEETQYF.